The T cell receptor (beta chain) under discussion was sequenced for a study of radiation and T cells in renal cell carcinoma. Across the whole study: Nephrectomy followed 15 Gy stereotactic body radiation by 4 weeks. Points from the study as a whole: In blood, top tumor clones expanded by 2 weeks, shrinking by 4. Pretreatment tumor biopsies were lacking, so baseline clonotypes are unknown.

Sequencing was performed with immunoSEQ multiplex PCR; in TCRdb, only in-frame clones are kept and a portion is missing. The sample lists some 130,000 clones, about 88% seen once, with 5.5% to 6.5% in the top ten. Points on this clone: The antigen is undetermined.

The CDR3 has 13 residues. Per the germline V gene, CDR1 is SGHDT and CDR2 is YYEEEE. V lost 0 bases and J 6 bases, leaving 4 bases between the germline ends. The time point: blood 2 weeks post-SBRT. This sample's treatment: 15 Gy SBRT to primary tumor, nephrectomy 4 weeks later. The patient's renal cell carcinoma had clear cell pathology. This TCR derives from an older woman with renal cell carcinoma. The chain carries TRBV5-6 and TRBJ1-6; unclear D gene. Source: blood, taken from a patient whose treatment included radiotherapy and nephrectomy. Here the CDR3 reads CASSLDPNSPLHF. The CDR3 DNA reads as TGTGCCAGCAGCTTGGATCCTAATTCACCCCTCCACTTT.